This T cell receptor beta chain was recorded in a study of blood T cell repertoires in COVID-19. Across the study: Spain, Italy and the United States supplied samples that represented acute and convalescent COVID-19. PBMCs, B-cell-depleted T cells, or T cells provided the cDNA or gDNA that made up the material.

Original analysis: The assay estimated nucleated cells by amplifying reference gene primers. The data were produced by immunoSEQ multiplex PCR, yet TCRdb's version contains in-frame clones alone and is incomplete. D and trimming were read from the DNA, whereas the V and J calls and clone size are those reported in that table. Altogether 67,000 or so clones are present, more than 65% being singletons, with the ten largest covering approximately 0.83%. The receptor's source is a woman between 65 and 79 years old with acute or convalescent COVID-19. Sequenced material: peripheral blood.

The DNA for the CDR3 is TGTGCCTGGAGCTTACAGGGGAACGACTATGGCTACACCTTC. Translating it yields CAWSLQGNDYGYTF. V is TRBV30 and J is TRBJ1-2, with TRBD1 identical over 7 bases. This CDR3 has 14 amino acids. V shed 3 bases, J shed 3 bases, and the junction held 7 bases outside the gene matches. From germline, CDR1 is GTSNPN and CDR2 SVGIG (reference sequence). Together with reference TRBV30 and TRBJ1-2, the CDR3 gives the full variable domain: SQTIHQWPATLVQPVGSPLSLECTVEGTSNPNLYWYRQAAGRGLQLLFYSVGIGQISSEVPQNLSASRPQDRQFILSSKKLLLSDSGFYLCAWSLQGNDYGYTFGSGTRLTVV.